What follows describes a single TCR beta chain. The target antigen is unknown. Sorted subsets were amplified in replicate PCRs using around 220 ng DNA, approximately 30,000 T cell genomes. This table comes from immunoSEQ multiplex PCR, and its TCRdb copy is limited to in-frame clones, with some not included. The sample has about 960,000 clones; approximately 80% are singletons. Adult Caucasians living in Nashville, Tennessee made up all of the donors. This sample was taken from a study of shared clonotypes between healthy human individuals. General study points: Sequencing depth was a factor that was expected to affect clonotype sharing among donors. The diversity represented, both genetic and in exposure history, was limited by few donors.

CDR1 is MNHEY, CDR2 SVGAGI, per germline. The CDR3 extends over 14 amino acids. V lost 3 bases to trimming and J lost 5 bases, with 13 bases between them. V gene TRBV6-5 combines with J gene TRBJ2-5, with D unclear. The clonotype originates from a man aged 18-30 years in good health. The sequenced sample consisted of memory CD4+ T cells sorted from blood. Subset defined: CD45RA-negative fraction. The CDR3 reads CASSYLTGRETQYF. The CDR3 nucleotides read TGTGCCAGCAGTTATTTGACTGGGCGGGAGACCCAGTACTTC.